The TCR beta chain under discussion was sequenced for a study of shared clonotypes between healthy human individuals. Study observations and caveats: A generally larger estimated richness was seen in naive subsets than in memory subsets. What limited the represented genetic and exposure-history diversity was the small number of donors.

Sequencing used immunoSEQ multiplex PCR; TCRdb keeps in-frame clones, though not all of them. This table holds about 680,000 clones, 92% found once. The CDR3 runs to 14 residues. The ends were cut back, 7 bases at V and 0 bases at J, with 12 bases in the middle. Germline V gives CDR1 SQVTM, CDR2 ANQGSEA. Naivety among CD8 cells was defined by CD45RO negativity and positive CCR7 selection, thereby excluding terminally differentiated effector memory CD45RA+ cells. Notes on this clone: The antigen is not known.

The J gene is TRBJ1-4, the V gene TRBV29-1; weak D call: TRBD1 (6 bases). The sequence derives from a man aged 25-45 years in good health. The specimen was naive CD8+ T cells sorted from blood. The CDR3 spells CSAGAATTNEKLFF. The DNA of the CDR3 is TGCAGCGCGGGGGCAGCAACAACTAATGAAAAACTGTTTTTT.